Given below is one T cell receptor (beta chain) in context. Germline V gene sequence: CDR1 LNHDA, CDR2 SQIVND (reference sequence). This CDR3 has 17 amino acids. V shed 9 bases and J shed 3 bases, with 23 bases lying between them. This sample is drawn from a study of blood T cell repertoires in COVID-19. Participants were aged about 18 to 100 years, lived in under 25 US areas, and enrolled virtually. Cohorts were based on clinical histories the participants reported. Only in-frame clones appear in the TCRdb table, and some are missing; sequencing was by immunoSEQ multiplex PCR. The profile shows about 250,000 clones, almost 85% of them singletons.

Sample: PBMCs or T cells enriched from blood (not recorded which). The chain links TRBV19 to TRBJ2-2; tentatively, D is TRBD2 (5 bases). The clonotype was recovered from a woman aged 45 to 65 with acute COVID-19. In nucleotides, the CDR3 is TGTGCCAGCGTCCTAAAACCGTCGGGGTATCACACCGGGGAGCTGTTTTTT. Translating it yields CASVLKPSGYHTGELFF.